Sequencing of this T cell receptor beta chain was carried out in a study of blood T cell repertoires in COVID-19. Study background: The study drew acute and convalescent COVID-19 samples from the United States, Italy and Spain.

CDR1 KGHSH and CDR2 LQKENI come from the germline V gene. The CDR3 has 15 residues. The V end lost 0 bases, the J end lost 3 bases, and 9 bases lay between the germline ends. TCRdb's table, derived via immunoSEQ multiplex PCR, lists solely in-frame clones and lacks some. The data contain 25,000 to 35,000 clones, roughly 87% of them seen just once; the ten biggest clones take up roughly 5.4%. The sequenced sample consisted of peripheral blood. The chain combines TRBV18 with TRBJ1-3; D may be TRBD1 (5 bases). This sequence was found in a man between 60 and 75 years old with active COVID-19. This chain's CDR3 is CASSPPAGGGNTIYF. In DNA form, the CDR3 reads TGTGCCAGCTCACCACCGGCGGGGGGTGGAAACACCATATATTTT. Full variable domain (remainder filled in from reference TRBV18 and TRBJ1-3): NAGVMQNPRHLVRRRGQEARLRCSPMKGHSHVYWYRQLPEEGLKFMVYLQKENIIDESGMPKERFSAEFPKEGPSILRIQQVVRGDSAAYFCASSPPAGGGNTIYFGEGSWLTVV.